This passage covers 9 T cell receptor beta chains from one sample sequenced in a study of technical replicates of blood from four donors. The repertoire was sequenced with immunoSEQ multiplex PCR; TCRdb's copy has only in-frame clones and lacks some. The sample lists some 85,000 clones, about 97% occurring once. Sequencing was carried out using T cells isolated from PBMCs. The receptors were gathered from a human donor in good health.

This chain links TRBV6-1 with TRBJ2-1; D uncertain. The germline CDR1 and CDR2 sequences are MNHNS and SASEGT. V was pared by 2 bases and J by 7 bases, with 12 bases between. The CDR3 sequence is 14 residues long. Here the CDR3 DNA reads TGTGCCAGCAGTGAATCCAGGTCCGGAAATGAGCAGTTCTTC. Translating it yields CASSESRSGNEQFF.

The genes are TRBV2 and TRBJ2-7, with 7 bases aligning to TRBD2. Per the germline V gene, CDR1 is SNHLY and CDR2 is FYNNEI. The CDR3 has 13 amino acids. After removal of 8 bases from V and 7 bases from J, the junction contained 11 bases not matched to a gene. CDR3 loop: CASERDYRREQYF. For the CDR3, the DNA is TGTGCCAGCGAGCGGGACTACCGGCGGGAGCAGTACTTC.

V gene TRBV4-1 combines with J gene TRBJ2-1, with TRBD2 matching 7 bases. V was clipped by 6 bases and J by 3 bases; unmatched bases: 8. The CDR3 contains 15 residues. Germline V gene sequence: CDR1 MGHRA, CDR2 YSYEKL. This chain's CDR3 is CASSSAGSVYNEQFF. CDR3 DNA: TGCGCCAGCAGTTCAGCGGGGTCAGTCTACAATGAGCAGTTCTTC.

This clone occurred once. V gene TRBV5-6 combines with J gene TRBJ2-1; 10 bases fit TRBD1. Germline CDR1 is SGHDT and CDR2 is YYEEEE. The CDR3 has 15 amino acids. The V segment lost 4 bases and the J segment 5 bases; nucleotides outside the gene matches: 6. The CDR3 here is CASSRTGTGDNEQFF. In nucleotides, the CDR3 is TGTGCCAGCAGCCGTACCGGGACAGGGGACAATGAGCAGTTCTTC.

The chain combines TRBV9 with TRBJ2-7; D is perhaps TRBD2 (5 bases). There are 15 residues in the CDR3. Trimming removed 3 bases from V and 0 bases from J, with 13 bases in between. From germline, CDR1 is SGDLS and CDR2 YYNGEE. The CDR3 loop reads CASSEGGGVSYEQYF. The CDR3 nucleotides are TGTGCCAGCAGCGAGGGTGGAGGAGTCTCCTACGAGCAGTACTTC.

The V call is TRBV5-8, the J call TRBJ2-3; 7 bases fit TRBD1. With 2 bases clipped from V and 2 bases from J, the junction kept 5 bases outside the gene matches. CDR1 is SGHTS, CDR2 YDEGEE, per germline. CDR3 length: 15 residues. This chain's CDR3 is CASSFMGQSTDTQYF. The CDR3 DNA reads as TGTGCCAGCAGCTTTATGGGACAGTCCACAGATACGCAGTATTTT.

The chain carries TRBV10-1 and TRBJ2-3; 10 bases map to TRBD2. J lost 6 bases, V lost 6 bases, and 3 bases had no gene match. The germline V gene has CDR1 WNHNN and CDR2 SYGVQD (reference sequence). This CDR3 contains 13 residues. As DNA, the CDR3 is TGCGCCAGCAGCCTAGCGGGAGAGGATACGCAGTATTTT. This sequence encodes CASSLAGEDTQYF.

This clone was found once. The chain employs TRBV19 and TRBJ2-1, with 7 bases that match TRBD2. J was trimmed by 6 bases and V by 9 bases; bases with no gene match: 11. The V gene's germline CDR1 is LNHDA and CDR2 SQIVND (reference sequence). This CDR3 comprises 14 residues. In nucleotides, the CDR3 is TGTGCCAGCTCCTTGGGAGGGCTACTCAATGAGCAGTTCTTC. Translating it yields CASSLGGLLNEQFF.

The chain recombines TRBV4-3 with TRBJ1-2, with D possibly being TRBD1 (5 bases). CDR1 is LGHNA, CDR2 YSLEER, per germline. The CDR3 contains 15 residues. The ends were cut back, 1 base at V and 0 bases at J, with 9 bases in the middle. The CDR3 DNA reads TGCGCCAGCAGCCAAGTAAGGGGATCTAACTATGGCTACACCTTC. This gives the protein CASSQVRGSNYGYTF.